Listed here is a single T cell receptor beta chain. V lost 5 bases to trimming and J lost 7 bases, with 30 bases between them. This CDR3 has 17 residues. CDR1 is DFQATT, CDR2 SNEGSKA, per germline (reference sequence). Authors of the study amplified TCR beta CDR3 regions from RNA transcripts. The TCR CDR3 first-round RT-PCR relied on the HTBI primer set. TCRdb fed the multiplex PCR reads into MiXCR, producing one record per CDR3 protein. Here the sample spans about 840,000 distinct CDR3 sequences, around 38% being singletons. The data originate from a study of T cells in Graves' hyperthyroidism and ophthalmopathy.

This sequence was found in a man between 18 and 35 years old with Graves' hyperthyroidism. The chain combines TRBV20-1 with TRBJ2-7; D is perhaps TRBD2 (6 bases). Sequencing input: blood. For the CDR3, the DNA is TGCAGTGCTTGGACCGGGCGGAGTTACCCGACTAGTCGAGAGCAGTACTTC. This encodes CSAWTGRSYPTSREQYF.